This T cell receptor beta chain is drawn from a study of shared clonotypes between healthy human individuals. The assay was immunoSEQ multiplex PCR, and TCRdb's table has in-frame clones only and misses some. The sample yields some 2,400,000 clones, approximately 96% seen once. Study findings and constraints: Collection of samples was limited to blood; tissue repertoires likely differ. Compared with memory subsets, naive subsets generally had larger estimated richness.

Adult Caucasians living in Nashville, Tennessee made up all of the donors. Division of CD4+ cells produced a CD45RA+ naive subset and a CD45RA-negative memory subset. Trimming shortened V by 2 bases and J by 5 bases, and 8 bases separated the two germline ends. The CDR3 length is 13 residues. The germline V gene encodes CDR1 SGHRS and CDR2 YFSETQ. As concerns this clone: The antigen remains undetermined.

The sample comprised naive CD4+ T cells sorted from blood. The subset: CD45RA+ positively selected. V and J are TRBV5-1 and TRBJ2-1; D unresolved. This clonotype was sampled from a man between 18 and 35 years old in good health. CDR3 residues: CASSFSLHNEQFF. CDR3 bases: TGCGCCAGCAGCTTCTCTCTTCACAATGAGCAGTTCTTC.